This is a list of T cell receptor beta chains from one sample in a study of shared clonotypes between healthy human individuals. TCRdb keeps only in-frame clones here, not all; method: immunoSEQ multiplex PCR. This table has more than 2 million clones, around 95% appearing once. Sample: naive CD4+ T cells sorted from blood. All receptors come from a man aged 18 to 29 in good health. Each CDR3 is given with its conserved first and last residue. The order of the fields is D gene, clone size, V gene, J gene, CDR3 DNA, CDR3 protein. D genes are given only for firm matches. Some rows mark clone size as missing; the rest say once, few, many or name a class of expanded clone.

>NA|NA|TRBV18|TRBJ1-1
TGTGCCAGCTCACCCACGGGGGGCTCGGCGGTGACCAACACTGAAGCTTTCTTT
CASSPTGGSAVTNTEAFF
>NA|NA|TRBV6-5|TRBJ2-1
TGTGCCAGCAGTTACTCAGGAGGGAGCCCTTTCTTC
CASSYSGGSPFF
>NA|NA|TRBV6-1|TRBJ1-2
TGTGCCAGCAGTGGATCTCAAGGGGGCTATGGCTACACCTTC
CASSGSQGGYGYTF
>NA|NA|TRBV7-2|TRBJ1-6
TGTGCCAGCAGCTTACGGGGAGGCTCCTATAATTCACCCCTCCACTTT
CASSLRGGSYNSPLHF
>NA|NA|TRBV6-4|TRBJ1-5
TGTGCCAGCAGTGAACAGTTCGGCAATCAGCCCCAGCATTTT
CASSEQFGNQPQHF
>NA|NA|TRBV14|TRBJ1-6
TGTGCCAGCAGCCCGTATTCCGGGGCGAATTCACCCCTCCACTTT
CASSPYSGANSPLHF
>NA|NA|TRBV9|TRBJ2-3
TGTGCCAGCAGCTTGGTAGGGGTCGGGCGACCAGATACGCAGTATTTT
CASSLVGVGRPDTQYF
>NA|NA|TRBV5-6|TRBJ1-1
TGTGCCAGCAGCCGGCGGACGCCGATGAACACTGAAGCTTTCTTT
CASSRRTPMNTEAFF
>NA|NA|TRBV6-1|TRBJ2-2
TGTGCCAGCAGTGTAAGGGGAATCGGGGAGCTGTTTTTT
CASSVRGIGELFF
>NA|NA|TRBV7-9|TRBJ2-7
TGTGCCAGCAGCACCTCGGGGTCGGCGTCCTACGAGCAGTACTTC
CASSTSGSASYEQYF
>NA|NA|TRBV9|TRBJ1-5
TGTGCCAGCAGCGTAGGTGGGACGAACCATCAGCCCCAGCATTTT
CASSVGGTNHQPQHF
>NA|NA|TRBV10-3|TRBJ1-2
TGTGCCATCAGTGGAAGAACGGGCGCGGATGGCTACACCTTC
CAISGRTGADGYTF
>TRBD2|NA|TRBV7-6|TRBJ2-7
TGTGCCAGCAGCCCCGGGATGGGCGGGAGGGGAGAGCAGTACTTC
CASSPGMGGRGEQYF
>NA|NA|TRBV7-3|TRBJ2-4
TGTGCCAGCAGCTTAGACGGGCTAGCCAAAAACATTCAGTACTTC
CASSLDGLAKNIQYF
>TRBD1|once|TRBV5-1|TRBJ1-2
TGCGCCAGCAGCAGTAGGACAGGGGAAAATGGCTACACCTTC
CASSSRTGENGYTF
>TRBD1|NA|TRBV10-2|TRBJ1-1
TGCGCCACCCAACCCGGGACAGACACTGAAGCTTTCTTT
CATQPGTDTEAFF
>NA|NA|TRBV6-1|TRBJ2-7
TGTGCCAGCAGTCTTCACAGGAAGGTTCTGGACGAGCAGTACTTC
CASSLHRKVLDEQYF
>NA|NA|TRBV4-1|TRBJ2-1
TGCGCCAGCAGCCAAGCGGGAGTCGGCAATGAGCAGTTCTTC
CASSQAGVGNEQFF
>NA|NA|TRBV5-6|TRBJ2-2
TGTGCCAGCAGCTTGGTAGGGGCGAATACCGGGGAGCTGTTTTTT
CASSLVGANTGELFF
>NA|NA|TRBV7-6|TRBJ2-1
TGTGCCAGCAGCTTAGCACACGGGCCTAGCTCCTACAATGAGCAGTTCTTC
CASSLAHGPSSYNEQFF
>NA|NA|TRBV27|TRBJ1-1
TGTGCCAGCAGTTTATGGGGGGTAGGGGACACTGAAGCTTTCTTT
CASSLWGVGDTEAFF
>NA|NA|TRBV21-1|TRBJ1-5
TGTGCCAGCCGACTGGACAGTGGGAATAGCAATCAGCCCCAGCATTTT
CASRLDSGNSNQPQHF
>NA|NA|TRBV5-1|TRBJ2-7
TGCGCCAGCAGCTTGATCGGGGGCCTCTCCTACGAGCAGTACTTC
CASSLIGGLSYEQYF
>TRBD1|NA|TRBV5-1|TRBJ2-3
TGCGCCAGCAGCCCTTCCGGACAGGGGGATACGCAGTATTTT
CASSPSGQGDTQYF
>TRBD2|once|TRBV6-1|TRBJ2-1
TGTGCCAGCATTCCGGGACTAGCGGGAGGTAATGAGCAGTTCTTC
CASIPGLAGGNEQFF
>NA|NA|TRBV7-6|TRBJ2-7
TGTGCCAGCAGTCCCGGACCCCTCAAATTCTACGAGCAGTACTTC
CASSPGPLKFYEQYF
>NA|once|TRBV5-1|TRBJ1-5
TGCGCCAGCAGCAAGGACTCACTTTCGGGGAATCAGCCCCAGCATTTT
CASSKDSLSGNQPQHF
>TRBD1|NA|TRBV19|TRBJ1-2
TGTGCCAGTAGCACCCCCTCGGGACAGAAAGCCTATGGCTACACCTTC
CASSTPSGQKAYGYTF
>TRBD2|once|TRBV6-4|TRBJ2-7
TGTGCCAGCAGCCACTACAGCGGGGGGGCTTCCTACGAGCAGTACTTC
CASSHYSGGASYEQYF
>NA|NA|TRBV18|TRBJ2-7
TGTGCCAGCTCACCGAGTTGGCAGGACCAGTACTTC
CASSPSWQDQYF
>TRBD1|NA|TRBV5-4|TRBJ2-7
TGTGCCAGCAGCCCGGGACAGGGCTCCTACGAGCAGTACTTC
CASSPGQGSYEQYF
>TRBD1|NA|TRBV6-5|TRBJ2-3
TGTGCCAGCAGCCAAACAGGGGCGAGCACAGATACGCAGTATTTT
CASSQTGASTDTQYF
>NA|NA|TRBV30|TRBJ2-3
TGTGCCTGGACTAACACAGATACGCAGTATTTT
CAWTNTDTQYF